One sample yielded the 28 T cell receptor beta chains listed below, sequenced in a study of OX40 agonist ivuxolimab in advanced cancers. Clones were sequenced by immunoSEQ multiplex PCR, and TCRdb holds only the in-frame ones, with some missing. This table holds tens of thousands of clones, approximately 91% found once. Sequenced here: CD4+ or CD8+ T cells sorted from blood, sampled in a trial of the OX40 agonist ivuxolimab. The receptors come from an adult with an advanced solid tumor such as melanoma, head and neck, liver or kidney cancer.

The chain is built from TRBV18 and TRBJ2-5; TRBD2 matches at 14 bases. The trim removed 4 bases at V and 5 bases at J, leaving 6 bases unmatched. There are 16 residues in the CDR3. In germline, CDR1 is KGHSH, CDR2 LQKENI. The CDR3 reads CASSHGTSGSLETQYF. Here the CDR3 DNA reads TGTGCCAGCTCACATGGGACTAGCGGGAGTTTGGAGACCCAGTACTTC.

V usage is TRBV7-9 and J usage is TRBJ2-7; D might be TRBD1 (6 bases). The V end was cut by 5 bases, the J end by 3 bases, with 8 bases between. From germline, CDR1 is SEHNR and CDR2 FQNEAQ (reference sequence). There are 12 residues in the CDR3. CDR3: CASSHRVYEQYF. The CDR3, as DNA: TGTGCCAGCAGCCACAGGGTCTACGAGCAGTACTTC.

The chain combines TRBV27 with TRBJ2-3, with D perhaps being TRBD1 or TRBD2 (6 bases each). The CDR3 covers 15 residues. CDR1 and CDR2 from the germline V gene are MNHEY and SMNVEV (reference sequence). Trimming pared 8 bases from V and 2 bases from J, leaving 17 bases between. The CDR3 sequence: CASSKGGYITDTQYF. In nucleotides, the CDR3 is TGTGCCAGCTCAAAGGGGGGTTACATCACAGATACGCAGTATTTT.

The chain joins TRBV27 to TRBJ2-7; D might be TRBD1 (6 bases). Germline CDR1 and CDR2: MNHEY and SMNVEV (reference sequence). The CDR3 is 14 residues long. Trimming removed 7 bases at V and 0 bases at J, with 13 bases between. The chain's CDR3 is CASKLGQISYEQYF. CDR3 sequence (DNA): TGTGCCAGCAAATTAGGACAGATCTCCTACGAGCAGTACTTC.

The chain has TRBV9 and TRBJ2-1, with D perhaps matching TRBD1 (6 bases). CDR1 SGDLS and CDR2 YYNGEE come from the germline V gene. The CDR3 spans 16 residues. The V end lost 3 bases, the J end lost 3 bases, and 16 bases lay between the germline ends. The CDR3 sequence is CASSATQGRDYNEQFF. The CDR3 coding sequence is TGTGCCAGCAGCGCAACACAGGGTAGGGACTACAATGAGCAGTTCTTC.

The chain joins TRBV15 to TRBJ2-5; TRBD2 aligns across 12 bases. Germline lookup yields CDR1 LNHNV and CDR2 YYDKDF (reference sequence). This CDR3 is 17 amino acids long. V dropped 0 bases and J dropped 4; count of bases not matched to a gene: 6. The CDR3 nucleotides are TGTGCCACCAGCAGAGATGGGGCTAGCGGGAGGGGAGAGACCCAGTACTTC. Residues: CATSRDGASGRGETQYF. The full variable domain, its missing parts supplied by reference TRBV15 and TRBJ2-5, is DAMVIQNPRYQVTQFGKPVTLSCSQTLNHNVMYWYQQKSSQAPKLLFHYYDKDFNNEADTPDNFQSRRPNTSFCFLDIRSPGLGDTAMYLCATSRDGASGRGETQYFGPGTRLLVL.

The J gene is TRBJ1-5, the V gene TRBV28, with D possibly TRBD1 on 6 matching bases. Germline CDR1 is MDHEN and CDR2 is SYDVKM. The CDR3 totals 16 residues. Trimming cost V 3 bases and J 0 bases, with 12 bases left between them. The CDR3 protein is CASSLWGQNSNQPQHF. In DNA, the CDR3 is TGTGCCAGCAGTTTGTGGGGACAAAATAGCAATCAGCCCCAGCATTTT.

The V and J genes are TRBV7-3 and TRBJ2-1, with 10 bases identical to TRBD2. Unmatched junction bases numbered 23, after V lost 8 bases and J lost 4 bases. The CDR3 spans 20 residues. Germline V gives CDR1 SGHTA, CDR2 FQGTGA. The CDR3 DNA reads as TGTGCCAGCCCTAGGTGTGGACTAGCGGTACGTTGGAGAGGATACAATGAGCAGTTCTTC. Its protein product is CASPRCGLAVRWRGYNEQFF.

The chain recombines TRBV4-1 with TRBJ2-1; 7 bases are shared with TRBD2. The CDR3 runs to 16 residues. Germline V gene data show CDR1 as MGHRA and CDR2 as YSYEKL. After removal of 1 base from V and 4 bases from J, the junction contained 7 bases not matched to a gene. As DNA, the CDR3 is TGCGCCAGCAGCCAAGTTAGCCTAGCGGAATACAATGAGCAGTTCTTC. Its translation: CASSQVSLAEYNEQFF.

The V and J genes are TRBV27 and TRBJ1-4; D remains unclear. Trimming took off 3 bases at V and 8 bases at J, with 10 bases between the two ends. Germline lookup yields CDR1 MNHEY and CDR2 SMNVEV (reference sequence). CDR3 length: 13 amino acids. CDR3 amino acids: CASSLYQGEKLFF. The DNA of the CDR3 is TGTGCCAGCAGTTTGTACCAAGGGGAAAAACTGTTTTTT.

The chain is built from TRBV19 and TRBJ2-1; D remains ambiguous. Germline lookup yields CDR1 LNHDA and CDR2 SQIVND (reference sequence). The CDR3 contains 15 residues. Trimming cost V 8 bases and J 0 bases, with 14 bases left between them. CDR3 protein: CASSPYSHSYNEQFF. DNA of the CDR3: TGTGCCAGTTCCCCTTATTCCCACTCCTACAATGAGCAGTTCTTC.

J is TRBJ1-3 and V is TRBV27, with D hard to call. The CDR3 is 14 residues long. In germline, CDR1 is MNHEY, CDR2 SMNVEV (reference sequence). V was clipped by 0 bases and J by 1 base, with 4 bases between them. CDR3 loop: CASSLSGSGNTIYF. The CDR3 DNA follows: TGTGCCAGCAGTTTATCAGGGTCTGGAAACACCATATATTTT.

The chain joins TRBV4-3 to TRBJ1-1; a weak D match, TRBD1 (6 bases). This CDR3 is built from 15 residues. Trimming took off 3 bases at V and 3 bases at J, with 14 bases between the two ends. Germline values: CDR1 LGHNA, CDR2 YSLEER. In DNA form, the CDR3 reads TGCGCCAGCAGCCACTACCCAGGGGCGGACACTGAAGCTTTCTTT. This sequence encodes CASSHYPGADTEAFF.

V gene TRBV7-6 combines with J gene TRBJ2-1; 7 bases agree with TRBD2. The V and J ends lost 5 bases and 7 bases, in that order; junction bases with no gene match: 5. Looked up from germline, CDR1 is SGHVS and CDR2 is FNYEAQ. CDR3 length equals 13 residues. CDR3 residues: CASSPGLVNEQFF. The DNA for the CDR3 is TGTGCCAGCAGCCCAGGACTAGTGAATGAGCAGTTCTTC.

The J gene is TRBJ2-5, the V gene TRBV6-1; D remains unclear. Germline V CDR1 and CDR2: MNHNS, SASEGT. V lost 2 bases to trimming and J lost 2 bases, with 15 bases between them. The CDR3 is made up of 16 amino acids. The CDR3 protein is CASSERVHQGQETQYF. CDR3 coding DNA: TGTGCCAGCAGTGAAAGGGTCCACCAAGGGCAAGAGACCCAGTACTTC.

CDR3 region: CASSLVGRTASGANVLTF. DNA of the CDR3: TGTGCCAGCAGCTTAGTGGGGCGGACAGCCTCTGGGGCCAACGTCCTGACTTTC. The rearrangement joins TRBV11-3 to TRBJ2-6; D perhaps matches TRBD1 (6 bases). The V and J ends lost 1 base and 0 bases respectively, with 13 bases between them. The CDR3 runs 18 residues. Germline V gene lookup returns CDR1 SGHNT and CDR2 YENEEA.

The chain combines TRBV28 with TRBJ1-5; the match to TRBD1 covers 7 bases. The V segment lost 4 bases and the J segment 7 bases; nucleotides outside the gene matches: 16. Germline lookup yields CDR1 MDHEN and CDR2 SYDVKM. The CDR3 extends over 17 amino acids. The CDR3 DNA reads TGTGCCAGCAGTTACCTGGGGCAGGGGGTGGGACAGCAGCCCCAGCATTTT. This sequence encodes CASSYLGQGVGQQPQHF.

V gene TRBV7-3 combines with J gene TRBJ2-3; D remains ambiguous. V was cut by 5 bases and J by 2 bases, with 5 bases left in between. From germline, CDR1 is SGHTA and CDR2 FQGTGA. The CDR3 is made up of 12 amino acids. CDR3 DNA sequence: TGTGCCAGCAGCCTAGACACAGATACGCAGTATTTT. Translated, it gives CASSLDTDTQYF.

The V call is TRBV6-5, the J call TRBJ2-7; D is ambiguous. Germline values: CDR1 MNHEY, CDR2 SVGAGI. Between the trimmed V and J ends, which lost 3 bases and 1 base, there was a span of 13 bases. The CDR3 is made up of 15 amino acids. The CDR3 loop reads CASSYVFSESYEQYF. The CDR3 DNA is TGTGCCAGCAGTTATGTCTTCAGTGAATCCTACGAGCAGTACTTC.

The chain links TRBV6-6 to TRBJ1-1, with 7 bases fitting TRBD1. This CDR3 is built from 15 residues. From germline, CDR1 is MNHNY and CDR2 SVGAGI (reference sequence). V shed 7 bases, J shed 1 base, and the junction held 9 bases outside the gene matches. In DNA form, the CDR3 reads TGTGCCAGCACCCAAGGAGACAGGGAGAACACTGAAGCTTTCTTT. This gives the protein CASTQGDRENTEAFF.

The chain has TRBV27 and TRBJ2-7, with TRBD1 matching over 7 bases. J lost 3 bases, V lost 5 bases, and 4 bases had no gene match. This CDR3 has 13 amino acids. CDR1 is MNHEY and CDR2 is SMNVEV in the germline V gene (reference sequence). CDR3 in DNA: TGTGCCAGCAGTCTCGGGACAGACTACGAGCAGTACTTC. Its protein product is CASSLGTDYEQYF.

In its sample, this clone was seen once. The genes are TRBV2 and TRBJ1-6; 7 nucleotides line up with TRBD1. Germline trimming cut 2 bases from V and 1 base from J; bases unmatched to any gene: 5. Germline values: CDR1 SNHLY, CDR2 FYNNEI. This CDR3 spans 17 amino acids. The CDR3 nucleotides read TGTGCCAGCAGTGAAACAGGGGAATGGTCCTATAATTCACCCCTCCACTTT. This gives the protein CASSETGEWSYNSPLHF.

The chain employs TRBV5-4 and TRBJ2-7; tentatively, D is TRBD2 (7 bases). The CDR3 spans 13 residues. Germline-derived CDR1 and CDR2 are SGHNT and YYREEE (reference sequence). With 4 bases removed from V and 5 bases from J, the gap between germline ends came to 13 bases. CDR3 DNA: TGTGCCAGCAGCCCGGCGGGGGCGGACGAGCAGTACTTC. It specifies CASSPAGADEQYF. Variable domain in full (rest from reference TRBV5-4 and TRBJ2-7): ETGVTQSPTHLIKTRGQQVTLRCSSQSGHNTVSWYQQALGQGPQFIFQYYREEENGRGNFPPRFSGLQFPNYSSELNVNALELDDSALYLCASSPAGADEQYFGPGTRLTVT.

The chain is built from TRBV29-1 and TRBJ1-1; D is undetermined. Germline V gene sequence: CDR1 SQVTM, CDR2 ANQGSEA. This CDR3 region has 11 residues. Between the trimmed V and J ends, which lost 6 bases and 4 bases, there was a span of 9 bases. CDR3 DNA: TGCAGCGTATCGATAGGCACTGAAGCTTTCTTT. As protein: CSVSIGTEAFF.

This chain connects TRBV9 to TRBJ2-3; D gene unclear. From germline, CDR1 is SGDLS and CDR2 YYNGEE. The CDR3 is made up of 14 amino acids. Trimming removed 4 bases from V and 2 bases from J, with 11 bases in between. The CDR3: CASSFTEFTDTQYF. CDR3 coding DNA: TGTGCCAGCAGCTTTACAGAGTTCACAGATACGCAGTATTTT. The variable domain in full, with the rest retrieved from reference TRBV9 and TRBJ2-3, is DSGVTQTPKHLITATGQRVTLRCSPRSGDLSVYWYQQSLDQGLQFLIQYYNGEERAKGNILERFSAQQFPDLHSELNLSSLELGDSALYFCASSFTEFTDTQYFGPGTRLTVL.

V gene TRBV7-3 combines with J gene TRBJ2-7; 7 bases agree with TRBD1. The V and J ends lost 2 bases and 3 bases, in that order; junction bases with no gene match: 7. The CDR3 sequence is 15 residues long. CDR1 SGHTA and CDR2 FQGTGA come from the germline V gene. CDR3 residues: CASSLVTGDNYEQYF. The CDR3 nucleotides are TGTGCCAGCAGCTTAGTAACAGGGGATAACTACGAGCAGTACTTC.

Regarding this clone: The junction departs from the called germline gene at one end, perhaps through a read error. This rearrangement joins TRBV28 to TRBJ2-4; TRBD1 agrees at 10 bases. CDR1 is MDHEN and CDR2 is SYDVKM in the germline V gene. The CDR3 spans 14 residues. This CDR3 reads CACSADRGGNIQYF. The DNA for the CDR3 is TGTGCCTGCAGTGCGGACAGGGGGGGAAACATTCAGTACTTC.

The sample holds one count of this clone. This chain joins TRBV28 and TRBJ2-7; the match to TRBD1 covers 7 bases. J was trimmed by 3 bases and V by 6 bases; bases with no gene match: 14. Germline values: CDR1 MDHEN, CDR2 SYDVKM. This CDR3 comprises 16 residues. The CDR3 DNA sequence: TGTGCCAGCAGCTCCTACCCCGGACAGGCCCACTACGAGCAGTACTTC. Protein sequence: CASSSYPGQAHYEQYF.